This T cell receptor beta chain was recorded in a study of blood T cell repertoires in COVID-19. About the study: COVID-19 samples collected from the United States, Italy and Spain covered acute and convalescent phases. T cells, B-cell-depleted T cells, or PBMCs provided the cDNA or gDNA that served as material.

As handled by the study authors: Amplification with reference gene primers provided the estimates of nucleated cell counts. Only in-frame clones appear in the TCRdb table, and some are missing; sequencing was by immunoSEQ multiplex PCR. V, J and clone size are those of that table, while D and trimming were read from the DNA. The table shows 74,000 or so clones, with approximately 88% occurring only once. With 1 base removed from V and 5 bases from J, the gap between germline ends came to 14 bases. Germline CDR1 SQVTM, CDR2 ANQGSEA. The CDR3 runs 14 residues. The chain couples TRBV29-1 to TRBJ1-1; TRBD1 is a possible D gene (5 bases). The sequenced sample was peripheral blood. The TCR comes from a human donor in a cohort sampled during active COVID-19. DNA of the CDR3: TGCAGCGTTGAAGCATTTCAGGGATGGACTGAAGCTTTCTTT. It yields the protein CSVEAFQGWTEAFF. The variable domain in full, completed from reference TRBV29-1 and TRBJ1-1, reads SAVISQKPSRDICQRGTSLTIQCQVDSQVTMMFWYRQQPGQSLTLIATANQGSEATYESGFVIDKFPISRPNLTFSTLTVSNMSPEDSSIYLCSVEAFQGWTEAFFGQGTRLTVV.